The T cell receptor (beta chain) described here comes from a study of cytomegalovirus exposure and HLA in healthy donors. At the level of the study: The same platform used for the 650 to 700 first-cohort repertoires was also used for the approximately 120 validation repertoires, as a later analysis reported. General study findings and limits: Some TCR beta chains (164 of them) were listed as cytomegalovirus-associated. Researchers reported that three CMV-associated chains were confirmed in vitro as CMV antigen-specific.

As for this clone: What it binds is unknown.

Profiled with immunoSEQ multiplex PCR; TCRdb holds only in-frame clones, not every one. The sample gives 250,000 or so clones, 85% to 90% of which show up once; less than 3% is in the top ten. The germline V gene encodes CDR1 WSHSY and CDR2 SAAADI. CDR3 length equals 12 residues. Trimming cost V 4 bases and J 3 bases, with 7 bases left between them. Sequenced: PBMCs. The gene calls are TRBV10-2 and TRBJ2-7; D is perhaps TRBD2 (5 bases). The TCR originated in a young man in good health and CMV-seronegative. The DNA of the CDR3 is TGCGCCAGCAGTGCACTAGGCTACGAGCAGTACTTC. This gives the protein CASSALGYEQYF.